Ten or more counts support the clone carrying this TCR beta chain. Its matching antigen is unknown. It was with a sample-barcoded 5' primer and a J-beta primer mix that a second PCR of roughly 7 to 11 cycles was run. Each cDNA molecule was tagged by a template-switch adaptor that had 12 random nucleotides. TCRdb reprocessed the 5' RACE reads with MiXCR, giving one entry per CDR3 protein. The sample consists of over a million distinct CDR3 sequences, approximately 39% of them appearing once. These data originate in a study of blood T cells in healthy people across ages. Study-wide results and limits: Roughly linearly, TCR beta diversity per million T cells fell as age increased.

The V and J ends lost 1 base and 4 bases respectively, with 11 bases between them. The CDR3 spans 14 residues. Germline CDR1 reads MGHRA; CDR2 reads YSYEKL. The specimen sequenced was blood. This clonotype was obtained from a woman between 18 and 30 years old in good health. This chain connects TRBV4-1 to TRBJ2-7; tentatively, D is TRBD1 or TRBD2 (5 bases each). CDR3 loop: CASSQGGRSYEQYF. The CDR3 region has the DNA TGCGCCAGCAGCCAAGGGGGACGTTCGTACGAGCAGTACTTC.